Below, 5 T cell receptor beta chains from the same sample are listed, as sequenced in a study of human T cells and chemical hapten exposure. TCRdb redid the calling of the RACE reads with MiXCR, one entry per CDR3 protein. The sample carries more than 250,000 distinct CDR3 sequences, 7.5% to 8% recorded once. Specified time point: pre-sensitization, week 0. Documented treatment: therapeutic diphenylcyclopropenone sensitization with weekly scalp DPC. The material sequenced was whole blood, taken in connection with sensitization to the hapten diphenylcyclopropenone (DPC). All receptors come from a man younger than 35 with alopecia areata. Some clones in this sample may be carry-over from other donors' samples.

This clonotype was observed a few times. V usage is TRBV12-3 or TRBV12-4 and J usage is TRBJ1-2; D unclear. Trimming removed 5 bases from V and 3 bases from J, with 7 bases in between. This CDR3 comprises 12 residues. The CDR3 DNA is TGTGCCAGCAGTCGGGAGGACTATGGCTACACCTTC. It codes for CASSREDYGYTF.

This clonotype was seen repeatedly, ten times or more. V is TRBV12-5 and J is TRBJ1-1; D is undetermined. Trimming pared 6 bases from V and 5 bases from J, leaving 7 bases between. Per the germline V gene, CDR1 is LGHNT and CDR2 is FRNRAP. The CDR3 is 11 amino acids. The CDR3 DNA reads TGTGCTAGTGGGGTTGGGACTGAAGCTTTCTTT. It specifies CASGVGTEAFF.

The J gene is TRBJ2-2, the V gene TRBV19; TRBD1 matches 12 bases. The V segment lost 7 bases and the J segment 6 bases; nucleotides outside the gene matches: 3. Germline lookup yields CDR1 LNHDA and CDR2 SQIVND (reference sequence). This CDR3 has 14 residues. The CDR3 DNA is TGTGCCAGTAACGGGGACAGGGGGCCCGGGGAGCTGTTTTTT. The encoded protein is CASNGDRGPGELFF.

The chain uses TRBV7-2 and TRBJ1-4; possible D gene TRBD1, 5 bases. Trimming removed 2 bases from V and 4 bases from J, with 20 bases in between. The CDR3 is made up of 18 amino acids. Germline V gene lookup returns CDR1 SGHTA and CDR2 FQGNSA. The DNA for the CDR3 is TGTGCCAGCAGCTTAATAAGGGGACGGCTTTTGGGTAATGAAAAACTGTTTTTT. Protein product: CASSLIRGRLLGNEKLFF.

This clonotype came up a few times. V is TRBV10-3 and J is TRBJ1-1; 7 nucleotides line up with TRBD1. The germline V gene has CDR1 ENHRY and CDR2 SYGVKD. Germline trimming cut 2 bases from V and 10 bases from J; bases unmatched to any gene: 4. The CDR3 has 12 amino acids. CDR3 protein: CAISETGDRAFF. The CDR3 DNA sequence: TGTGCCATCAGTGAGACAGGGGATAGAGCTTTCTTT.